Listed below are T cell receptor beta chains from one sample, sequenced in a study of T cells of healthy individuals. TCRdb called the 5' RACE reads again in MiXCR, with one record for every CDR3 protein. The sample yields fewer than 75,000 distinct CDR3 sequences, around 15% seen once. Receptor source: a human donor in good health. The CDR3 runs from the conserved cysteine through the conserved F or W. The D gene is left open where the match is weak. Only part of the rows carry a size: once, few, many, or a class if the clone is expanded.

abundance: many
v_gene: TRBV10-3
j_gene: TRBJ1-3
d_gene: .
CDR3nt: TGTGCCGTAGCACAGGTTAACTCTGGAAACACCATATATTTT
CDR3aa: CAVAQVNSGNTIYF

abundance: many
v_gene: TRBV5-1
j_gene: TRBJ2-2
d_gene: .
CDR3nt: TGCGCCAGCAGCTCGGGTGCGGGGCAGAGGACCGGGGAGCTGTTTTTT
CDR3aa: CASSSGAGQRTGELFF

abundance: many
v_gene: TRBV24-1
j_gene: TRBJ2-3
d_gene: TRBD2
CDR3nt: TGTGCCACCAGTGACAGCGGGGCTTTCACAGATACGCAGTATTTT
CDR3aa: CATSDSGAFTDTQYF

abundance: few
v_gene: TRBV7-2
j_gene: TRBJ2-7
d_gene: TRBD2
CDR3nt: TGTGCCAGCAGCCTGCCGGGGACTAGAAGCAGCGAGCAGTACTTC
CDR3aa: CASSLPGTRSSEQYF

abundance: few
v_gene: TRBV2
j_gene: TRBJ1-3
d_gene: .
CDR3nt: TGTGCCAGCAGTGGGACAGAAGGAAACACCATATATTTT
CDR3aa: CASSGTEGNTIYF

abundance: .
v_gene: TRBV20-1
j_gene: TRBJ1-5
d_gene: .
CDR3nt: TGCAGTGCTAGCAGGTTAGGAACGAATCAGCCCCAGCATTTT
CDR3aa: CSASRLGTNQPQHF

abundance: many
v_gene: TRBV18
j_gene: TRBJ2-3
d_gene: TRBD2
CDR3nt: TGTGCCAGCTCACCACCCTCTAGCGGGGGCACAGATACGCAGTATTTT
CDR3aa: CASSPPSSGGTDTQYF

abundance: few
v_gene: TRBV27
j_gene: TRBJ2-5
d_gene: .
CDR3nt: TGTGCCAGCAGTTTAAGCAGGGCGGACCGGACCCAGTACTTC
CDR3aa: CASSLSRADRTQYF

abundance: many
v_gene: TRBV7-8
j_gene: TRBJ2-7
d_gene: .
CDR3nt: TGTGCCAGCAGCTTGGGTTCATTTCTTTACGAGCAGTACTTC
CDR3aa: CASSLGSFLYEQYF

abundance: .
v_gene: TRBV6-5
j_gene: TRBJ1-2
d_gene: TRBD1
CDR3nt: TGTGCCAGCAGTTACTCGATTATTCCCGAACAGGGGAATAACTATGGCTACACCTTC
CDR3aa: CASSYSIIPEQGNNYGYTF